What follows are 17 T cell receptor beta chains derived from one specimen sequenced in a study of cytomegalovirus exposure and HLA in healthy donors (dated by TCRdb to about 2017). Library generation was performed with the immunoSEQ multiplex PCR assay. The multiplex PCR relied on a mix of 60 forward primers for TCR Vbeta segments and 13 reverse primers for TCR Jbeta segments. TCRdb stores this immuneACCESS table with in-frame sequences only. Part of the clones is absent; in the studies checked, under half of the shortfall reflects unresolved V genes, and no reason is known for the rest. The sample's table lists a count of tens of thousands of clones. Less than 7% of the sample goes to the ten largest clones. The sample was PBMCs. The receptors stem from a girl between 10 and 17 years old in good health and CMV-seropositive.

The V gene is TRBV19, the J gene TRBJ2-5; 7 bases are a match to TRBD1. V lost 5 bases and J lost 1; bases outside the gene matches: 10. This CDR3 comprises 16 residues. Germline V gene lookup returns CDR1 LNHDA and CDR2 SQIVND (reference sequence). The CDR3 DNA reads TGTGCCAGTAGTCATCTAGGGGGCCAGACCCAAGAGACCCAGTACTTC. This sequence encodes CASSHLGGQTQETQYF.

The chain joins TRBV6-6 to TRBJ2-3, with D possibly matching TRBD2 (5 bases). This CDR3 contains 14 residues. Germline V lookup: CDR1 MNHNY, CDR2 SVGAGI (reference sequence). The V end was cut by 4 bases, the J end by 1 base, with 9 bases between. CDR3 sequence reads: CASSWRQGTDTQYF. CDR3 sequence (DNA): TGTGCCAGCAGTTGGAGGCAAGGCACAGATACGCAGTATTTT.

The chain recombines TRBV18 with TRBJ2-7; 8 bases line up with TRBD2. Losses at the gene ends were 4 bases for V and 3 bases for J; bases not matched to a gene: 8. The CDR3 extends over 15 amino acids. Germline-derived CDR1 and CDR2 are KGHSH and LQKENI. CDR3 residues: CASSRELAGHYEQYV. CDR3 DNA sequence: TGTGCCAGCTCACGGGAGTTAGCGGGGCACTACGAGCAGTACGTC.

The chain joins TRBV27 to TRBJ1-5; D is unresolved. The length of the CDR3 is 12 residues. Trimming took off 5 bases at V and 5 bases at J, with 7 bases between the two ends. Germline V gene lookup returns CDR1 MNHEY and CDR2 SMNVEV (reference sequence). DNA of the CDR3: TGTGCCAGCAGTCTAACAGATCAGCCCCAGCATTTT. Amino acid sequence: CASSLTDQPQHF.

The genes are TRBV6-1 and TRBJ1-2; 7 bases line up with TRBD1. Germline V gives CDR1 MNHNS, CDR2 SASEGT. The ends lost 4 bases at V and 6 bases at J; junction bases unmatched: 8. The CDR3 extends over 14 amino acids. The CDR3 region is CASSVETGRDGYTF. The CDR3, as DNA: TGTGCCAGCAGTGTTGAGACAGGGCGGGATGGCTACACCTTC.

The CDR3 nucleotides are TGTGCCAGCAGTAAAGGGACAGGGGGTACCTACAATGAGCAGTTCTTC. Its protein is CASSKGTGGTYNEQFF. This chain links TRBV9 with TRBJ2-1; 11 nucleotides match TRBD1. This CDR3 is 16 amino acids long. V was pared by 5 bases and J by 2 bases, with 6 bases of the junction left unmatched. CDR1 and CDR2 (germline): SGDLS, YYNGEE.

V usage is TRBV6-5 and J usage is TRBJ2-2; D gene unclear. From germline, CDR1 is MNHEY and CDR2 SVGAGI. This CDR3 has 14 amino acids. With 6 bases removed from V and 0 bases from J, the gap between germline ends came to 8 bases. CDR3 residues: CASRPSANTGELFF. Written as DNA, the CDR3 is TGTGCCAGCAGACCCTCAGCGAACACCGGGGAGCTGTTTTTT.

The chain is built from TRBV6-1 and TRBJ1-4, with D unresolved. V lost 0 bases and J 3 bases, leaving 8 bases between the germline ends. Germline CDR1 is MNHNS and CDR2 is SASEGT. This CDR3 is 15 amino acids long. The CDR3 loop reads CASSEARSSNEKLFF. The CDR3 DNA follows: TGTGCCAGCAGTGAAGCGCGGAGCTCTAATGAAAAACTGTTTTTT.

The chain recombines TRBV5-8 with TRBJ2-2; the D is unclear. The CDR3 extends over 14 amino acids. The germline V and J ends were trimmed by 2 bases and 6 bases, with 11 bases remaining between them. Germline V gene data show CDR1 as SGHTS and CDR2 as YDEGEE. The CDR3: CASSFVRIAGELFF. CDR3 nucleotides: TGTGCCAGCAGCTTTGTCAGGATCGCCGGGGAGCTGTTTTTT.

The rearrangement links TRBV5-1 to TRBJ2-7; possibly TRBD1 for D (5 bases). The germline V gene encodes CDR1 SGHRS and CDR2 YFSETQ. Deletions cut 0 bases from V and 6 bases from J, with 13 bases between. CDR3 size: 14 residues. The chain's CDR3 is CASSLGQGGFEQYF. In DNA form, the CDR3 reads TGCGCCAGCAGCTTGGGGCAGGGTGGTTTCGAGCAGTACTTC.

The chain couples TRBV10-3 to TRBJ1-6, with 8 bases fitting TRBD1. The trim removed 4 bases at V and 3 bases at J, leaving 5 bases unmatched. CDR1 and CDR2 from the germline V gene are ENHRY and SYGVKD. CDR3 length equals 16 residues. DNA of the CDR3: TGTGCCATCAGTGGAACTGACAGGGGCTATAATTCACCCCTCCACTTT. This translates into CAISGTDRGYNSPLHF.

V is TRBV30 and J is TRBJ1-1, with D maybe TRBD1 (5 bases). V was shortened by 5 bases and J by 1 base, with 11 bases between the two germline ends. CDR3 length: 13 amino acids. The V gene's germline CDR1 is GTSNPN and CDR2 SVGIG (reference sequence). In DNA, the CDR3 is TGTGCCTGGGAAGTCGGACAGAACACTGAAGCTTTCTTT. Its protein is CAWEVGQNTEAFF.

The chain couples TRBV19 to TRBJ2-2; 8 positions match TRBD2. The CDR3 contains 16 residues. Trimming at V came to 6 bases and at J to 6 bases, leaving 12 bases not matched to a gene. Germline values: CDR1 LNHDA, CDR2 SQIVND (reference sequence). In DNA, the CDR3 is TGTGCCAGTAGCCACGAGGCGGGGGGAATATCCGGGGAGCTGTTTTTT. It is translated as CASSHEAGGISGELFF.

The V and J genes are TRBV14 and TRBJ1-1; a possible D gene is TRBD1 (6 bases). CDR1 and CDR2 (germline): SGHDN, FVKESK. Trimming removed 3 bases from V and 0 bases from J, with 8 bases in between. The CDR3 has 14 residues. CDR3 sequence: CASSQGHLNTEAFF. The DNA of the CDR3 is TGTGCCAGCAGCCAGGGACACCTGAACACTGAAGCTTTCTTT.

This sequence joins TRBV4-3 and TRBJ2-2; D unclear. Germline V gene lookup returns CDR1 LGHNA and CDR2 YSLEER. The CDR3 is made up of 15 amino acids. The germline V and J ends were trimmed by 1 base and 1 base, with 7 bases remaining between them. Here the CDR3 reads CASSQVGRNTGELFF. CDR3 DNA: TGCGCCAGCAGCCAAGTGGGCAGGAACACCGGGGAGCTGTTTTTT.

The chain is built from TRBV27 and TRBJ1-6; perhaps TRBD1 as D (6 bases). The germline V and J ends were trimmed by 2 bases and 10 bases, with 12 bases remaining between them. The CDR3 length is 14 residues. Looked up from germline, CDR1 is MNHEY and CDR2 is SMNVEV (reference sequence). For the CDR3, the DNA is TGTGCCAGCAGTTTAGAACAGGGAGAGTCACCCCTCCACTTT. Its translation: CASSLEQGESPLHF.

The rearrangement links TRBV5-4 to TRBJ2-2; D might be TRBD2 (5 bases). The ends were cut back, 10 bases at V and 1 base at J, with 14 bases in the middle. The CDR3 length is 14 residues. CDR1 is SGHNT and CDR2 is YYREEE in the germline V gene (reference sequence). The CDR3 DNA follows: TGTGCCGCCGAGGTGGGAGAGAACACCGGGGAGCTGTTTTTT. This sequence encodes CAAEVGENTGELFF. The full variable domain, rest sourced from reference TRBV5-4 and TRBJ2-2, is ETGVTQSPTHLIKTRGQQVTLRCSSQSGHNTVSWYQQALGQGPQFIFQYYREEENGRGNFPPRFSGLQFPNYSSELNVNALELDDSALYLCAAEVGENTGELFFGEGSRLTVL.